The 5 T cell receptor beta chains in this list originate from one sample, sequenced in a study of blood T cell repertoires in COVID-19. This table comes from immunoSEQ multiplex PCR, and its TCRdb copy is limited to in-frame clones, with some not included. Here the sample spans around 260,000 clones, roughly 88% being singletons. Sequencing used peripheral blood. The receptor set was obtained from a woman in her 70s with COVID-19, enrolled during active disease.

V gene TRBV18 combines with J gene TRBJ2-7, with TRBD1 matching 8 bases. J lost 0 bases, V lost 1 base, and 5 bases had no gene match. The CDR3 sequence is 16 residues long. The germline gives CDR1 KGHSH, CDR2 LQKENI. CDR3 sequence reads: CASSPRPGGISYEQYF. CDR3 nucleotide sequence: TGTGCCAGCTCACCACGTCCAGGGGGCATCTCCTACGAGCAGTACTTC.

This chain connects TRBV11-2 to TRBJ2-1; 8 bases fit TRBD1. V was pared by 5 bases and J by 7 bases, with 10 bases of the junction left unmatched. The CDR3 is made up of 15 amino acids. The germline CDR1 and CDR2 sequences are SGHAT and FQNNGV. CDR3 nucleotides: TGTGCCAGCAGCCTACCCTGGACAGGGACGAATGAGCAGTTCTTC. This translates into CASSLPWTGTNEQFF.

The chain links TRBV29-1 to TRBJ2-3; 7 bases align to TRBD1. The V segment lost 7 bases and the J segment 4 bases; nucleotides outside the gene matches: 8. The CDR3 runs 13 residues. Germline V gives CDR1 SQVTM, CDR2 ANQGSEA. The CDR3 loop reads CSAQGSNADTQYF. CDR3 in DNA: TGCAGCGCACAGGGGAGTAATGCAGATACGCAGTATTTT.

The chain has TRBV13 and TRBJ2-1, with 7 bases fitting TRBD2. Germline CDR1 reads PRHDT; CDR2 reads FYEKMQ (reference sequence). The CDR3 is 16 residues long. V dropped 0 bases and J dropped 2; count of bases not matched to a gene: 4. Here the CDR3 DNA reads TGTGCCAGCAGCTTAGGGGCGGGAGAAACCTACAATGAGCAGTTCTTC. Residues: CASSLGAGETYNEQFF.

CDR3 sequence (DNA): TGCGCCAGCAGCTTTGGGTGGGAGCGAATCCAAGAGACCCAGTACTTC. Its protein product is CASSFGWERIQETQYF. The genes are TRBV5-1 and TRBJ2-5; D is possibly TRBD2 (5 bases). Trimming left V 2 bases short and J 1 base short, with 15 bases between. This CDR3 has 16 amino acids. Germline CDR1 SGHRS, CDR2 YFSETQ. The complete variable domain, with remaining parts taken from reference TRBV5-1 and TRBJ2-5, reads KAGVTQTPRYLIKTRGQQVTLSCSPISGHRSVSWYQQTPGQGLQFLFEYFSETQRNKGNFPGRFSGRQFSNSRSEMNVSTLELGDSALYLCASSFGWERIQETQYFGPGTRLLVL.